The next 9 T cell receptor beta chains were all read from a single sample in a study of technical replicates of blood from a few donors (dated by TCRdb to about 2017). Library construction relied on the immunoSEQ multiplex PCR assay. What TCRdb holds here is the immuneACCESS table cut down to in-frame rearrangements. Part of the clones is not present; checked against another copy, under half of the missing clones reflect an unresolved V gene, and the others are unexplained. Here the sample has just under 85,000 clones; more than 90% occur a single time. The top ten clonotypes cover about 0.27% of the sample. The sample consisted of T cells isolated from PBMCs. The receptors were sampled from a human donor in good health.

This clone appeared once. V and J are TRBV11-2 and TRBJ2-3, with 7 positions matching TRBD1. Germline CDR1 is SGHAT and CDR2 is FQNNGV. The CDR3 contains 14 residues. V was pared by 3 bases and J by 6 bases, with 6 bases of the junction left unmatched. This CDR3 reads CASSFATGSDTQYF. CDR3 sequence (DNA): TGTGCCAGCAGCTTCGCGACAGGGAGTGATACGCAGTATTTT.

This clone has only a few counts. V is TRBV2 and J is TRBJ1-1, with no clear D. The CDR3 runs to 14 residues. Trimming took off 3 bases at V and 0 bases at J, with 8 bases between the two ends. From germline, CDR1 is SNHLY and CDR2 FYNNEI. The CDR3 here is CASSDWQVNTEAFF. In nucleotides, the CDR3 is TGTGCCAGCAGTGATTGGCAGGTGAACACTGAAGCTTTCTTT.

This clone was observed at least ten times. The chain uses TRBV30 and TRBJ1-1; unclear D gene. The germline CDR1 and CDR2 sequences are GTSNPN and SVGIG (reference sequence). This CDR3 contains 13 residues. The V end lost 5 bases, the J end lost 0 bases, and 10 bases lay between the germline ends. The CDR3 is CAWAQVMNTEAFF. In DNA form, the CDR3 reads TGTGCCTGGGCCCAGGTGATGAACACTGAAGCTTTCTTT.

The chain combines TRBV6-4 with TRBJ2-3; D is unresolved. In germline, CDR1 is MRHNA, CDR2 SNTAGT. V was clipped by 8 bases and J by 2 bases, with 11 bases between them. There are 13 residues in the CDR3. CDR3 nucleotides: TGTGCCAGCCGCAGGTCCTACACAGATACGCAGTATTTT. Its translation is CASRRSYTDTQYF.

The rearrangement joins TRBV27 to TRBJ2-5, with 10 positions matching TRBD2. This CDR3 has 17 amino acids. Germline-derived CDR1 and CDR2 are MNHEY and SMNVEV (reference sequence). Losses at the gene ends were 2 bases for V and 2 bases for J; bases not matched to a gene: 8. The CDR3 DNA reads TGTGCCAGCAGTTTAGGGTGGGCTAGCGGGGGACAAGAGACCCAGTACTTC. This sequence encodes CASSLGWASGGQETQYF.

The chain couples TRBV5-6 to TRBJ2-7; 8 nucleotides align to TRBD1. V trimming: 4 bases; J trimming: 4 bases; junction bases outside the gene matches: 13. Germline lookup yields CDR1 SGHDT and CDR2 YYEEEE. The length of the CDR3 is 16 residues. The CDR3 loop reads CASSQGQGRGRYEQYF. In nucleotides, the CDR3 is TGTGCCAGCAGCCAAGGACAGGGCAGAGGGCGATACGAGCAGTACTTC.

The V and J genes are TRBV11-1 and TRBJ1-1, with 11 bases that match TRBD1. Per the germline V gene, CDR1 is SGHAT and CDR2 is FQDESV (reference sequence). The trim removed 2 bases at V and 6 bases at J, leaving 2 bases unmatched. The CDR3 contains 14 residues. The DNA for the CDR3 is TGTGCCAGCAGCTTAAGGGGACAGGGGGCTGAAGCTTTCTTT. This gives the protein CASSLRGQGAEAFF.

This clone was recorded once. The chain joins TRBV4-1 to TRBJ2-7; D is unresolved. CDR1 MGHRA and CDR2 YSYEKL come from the germline V gene. The CDR3 loop spans 14 amino acids. V was pared by 5 bases and J by 3 bases, with 14 bases between. The CDR3 nucleotides are TGCGCCAGCAGCGACTCCGCTGGTGGCTACGAGCAGTACTTC. Its protein product is CASSDSAGGYEQYF.

This clone turned up a few times. V gene TRBV28 combines with J gene TRBJ2-7; D is unresolved. The V end was cut by 3 bases, the J end by 1 base, with 10 bases between. The CDR3 runs 14 residues. Germline CDR1 MDHEN, CDR2 SYDVKM. In DNA, the CDR3 is TGTGCCAGCAGTTTTGAGGCGATTTCCTACGAGCAGTACTTC. Encoded protein: CASSFEAISYEQYF.